These T cell receptor beta chains were read from a single sample in a study of cytomegalovirus exposure and HLA in healthy donors. Assay used: immunoSEQ multiplex PCR; TCRdb lists only in-frame clones, some missing. Found here are 87,000 or so clones, 64% of them singletons; the top ten hold 2.5% to 3.5%. Sequencing used PBMCs. These receptor sequences come from a man in his 60s in good health and CMV-seronegative. CDR3s include the opening cysteine and the closing phenylalanine or tryptophan. D genes are given only for firm matches. Rows give clone size only sometimes, using once, few, many, or a class for an expanded clone.

J: TRBJ1-6; V: TRBV28; size: NA; D: NA; DNA: TGTGCCAGCAGTTTATCAGGAATCAATTCACCCCTCCACTTT; CDR3: CASSLSGINSPLHF
J: TRBJ2-1; V: TRBV19; size: NA; D: NA; DNA: TGTGCCAGTAGTACTGCTTGGCCCGAGCAGTTCTTC; CDR3: CASSTAWPEQFF
J: TRBJ1-1; V: TRBV6-5; size: once; D: TRBD1; DNA: TGTGCCAGCAGCTCGGACAGGACGAACACTGAAGCTTTCTTT; CDR3: CASSSDRTNTEAFF
J: TRBJ2-5; V: TRBV30; size: few; D: TRBD2; DNA: TGTGCCGGGGATGAAGCGGGAGTCCGGGAGACCCAGTACTTC; CDR3: CAGDEAGVRETQYF
J: TRBJ2-7; V: TRBV6-1; size: NA; D: TRBD1; DNA: TGTGCCAGCAGCCTTAGACAGGGGAAGTCCTACGAGCAGTACTTC; CDR3: CASSLRQGKSYEQYF
J: TRBJ2-5; V: TRBV28; size: NA; D: TRBD1; DNA: TGTGCCAGCAGAAATTACAGGGGAAGGGAGACCCAGTACTTC; CDR3: CASRNYRGRETQYF
J: TRBJ1-2; V: TRBV7-3; size: NA; D: TRBD1; DNA: TGTGCCAGCAGCTTAAGTCCCAGGGGGCTGGGCTATGGCTACACCTTC; CDR3: CASSLSPRGLGYGYTF
J: TRBJ1-1; V: TRBV28; size: NA; D: NA; DNA: TGTGCCAGCGGACTAGGTGGGACGAACACTGAAGCTTTCTTT; CDR3: CASGLGGTNTEAFF
J: TRBJ2-5; V: TRBV4-1; size: NA; D: NA; DNA: TGCGCCAGCAGCGCGTCTAGCGTGGGGATGGTTGGGCAAGAGACCCAGTACTTC; CDR3: CASSASSVGMVGQETQYF
J: TRBJ2-7; V: TRBV5-1; size: NA; D: TRBD1; DNA: TGCGCCAGCAGCTCACTAGACAGGGGTTACGAGCAGTACTTC; CDR3: CASSSLDRGYEQYF
J: TRBJ2-3; V: TRBV19; size: NA; D: NA; DNA: TGTGCCAGTAGTATAGGAGGGAGTGCAGATACGCAGTATTTT; CDR3: CASSIGGSADTQYF
J: TRBJ2-3; V: TRBV19; size: NA; D: NA; DNA: TGTGCCAGTAGTCCGGGCACAGATACGCAGTATTTT; CDR3: CASSPGTDTQYF
J: TRBJ1-3; V: TRBV9; size: NA; D: NA; DNA: TGTGCCAGCAGCGTAGGCGAGGGAAACACCATATATTTT; CDR3: CASSVGEGNTIYF
J: TRBJ2-7; V: TRBV5-1; size: NA; D: NA; DNA: TGCGCCAGCAGCTTGGGTTCCACCAGCTCCTACGAGCAGTACTTC; CDR3: CASSLGSTSSYEQYF
J: TRBJ2-3; V: TRBV6-4; size: few; D: TRBD1; DNA: TGTGCCAGCAGTGACCCGAAGGGGGACAGGGAGTTTCTTTTACGTACAGATACGCAGTATTTT; CDR3: CASSDPKGDREFLLRTDTQYF
J: TRBJ1-2; V: TRBV5-1; size: NA; D: TRBD1; DNA: TGCGCCAGCGGTAACAGGGGGCAGGGTGGCTACACCTTC; CDR3: CASGNRGQGGYTF
J: TRBJ1-6; V: TRBV27; size: NA; D: NA; DNA: TGTGCCAGCAGTTTACTCTCAGCGGCGGACTCACCCCTCCACTTT; CDR3: CASSLLSAADSPLHF
J: TRBJ2-2; V: TRBV11-2; size: NA; D: NA; DNA: TGTGCCAGCAGCCGGACACCGAACACCGGGGAGCTGTTTTTT; CDR3: CASSRTPNTGELFF
J: TRBJ1-2; V: TRBV6-4; size: few; D: TRBD1; DNA: TGTGCCAGCAGCAAGGAACCCGGGACAGGGGGTCGCTATGGCTACACCTTC; CDR3: CASSKEPGTGGRYGYTF
J: TRBJ2-5; V: TRBV25-1; size: few; D: NA; DNA: TGTGCCAGCAGTGAGCGAGGGGGTTGGGAGACCCAGTACTTC; CDR3: CASSERGGWETQYF
J: TRBJ1-3; V: TRBV4-1; size: NA; D: TRBD1; DNA: TGCGCCAGCAGCCGAGGGACAGGCTCTGGAAACACCATATATTTT; CDR3: CASSRGTGSGNTIYF
J: TRBJ2-4; V: TRBV14; size: NA; D: TRBD2; DNA: TGTGCCAGCAGCCAAGACAGCGGGAGTGGGGCCAAAAACATTCAGTACTTC; CDR3: CASSQDSGSGAKNIQYF
J: TRBJ2-5; V: TRBV7-9; size: NA; D: NA; DNA: TGTGCCAGCAGCCCCGGCGTGACTAGAGAAGAGACCCAGTACTTC; CDR3: CASSPGVTREETQYF
J: TRBJ2-7; V: TRBV5-4; size: NA; D: NA; DNA: TGTGCCAGCAGCTTCACAGGGACCTCCTACGAGCAGTACTTC; CDR3: CASSFTGTSYEQYF